The 21 T cell receptor beta chains presented below share a single source sample, sequenced in a study of PD-1 blockade in classical Hodgkin lymphoma. Profiling relied on immunoSEQ multiplex PCR, and the TCRdb table lists in-frame clones only, not all of them. The table includes about 1,900 clones, around 80% detected once. Relapses following autologous stem cell transplantation were seen in all patients, with brentuximab vedotin exposure varying. The CD8+ T cells came from thawed PBMCs through magnetic negative selection. The sequencing used CD8+ T cells from blood, collected at baseline. These receptors came from a human donor with classical Hodgkin lymphoma.

This sequence joins TRBV27 and TRBJ1-4; D remains ambiguous. Trimming shortened V by 4 bases and J by 8 bases, and 8 bases separated the two germline ends. The CDR3 has 12 amino acids. Germline V gene data show CDR1 as MNHEY and CDR2 as SMNVEV (reference sequence). As DNA, the CDR3 is TGTGCCAGCAGTTGGACCGGGGAAAAACTGTTTTTT. Amino acid sequence: CASSWTGEKLFF.

CDR3 sequence reads: CASSYRPEEQYF. CDR3 DNA sequence: TGTGCCAGCAGTTATCGTCCGGAGGAGCAGTACTTC. J is TRBJ2-7 and V is TRBV6-6; no clear D. Germline V gene lookup returns CDR1 MNHNY and CDR2 SVGAGI (reference sequence). V shed 3 bases and J shed 7 bases, with 10 bases lying between them. The CDR3 runs to 12 residues.

V gene TRBV28 combines with J gene TRBJ2-1; tentatively, D is TRBD1 or TRBD2 (5 bases each). This CDR3 spans 14 amino acids. Germline CDR1 reads MDHEN; CDR2 reads SYDVKM. The V end was cut by 4 bases, the J end by 2 bases, with 9 bases between. CDR3 nucleotide sequence: TGTGCCAGCAGTTCGGGACGGACCTACAATGAGCAGTTCTTC. Protein product: CASSSGRTYNEQFF.

This clone was observed a single time. This chain uses TRBV29-1 with TRBJ2-1, with 9 bases matching TRBD2. In germline, CDR1 is SQVTM, CDR2 ANQGSEA. J gave up 4 bases and V 2 bases, and 12 bases lay outside the gene matches. This CDR3 has 17 amino acids. CDR3 loop: CSVEKASSGILYNEQFF. DNA for the CDR3: TGCAGCGTTGAAAAGGCGTCTAGCGGGATACTTTACAATGAGCAGTTCTTC.

The V call is TRBV28, the J call TRBJ1-1, with 8 bases lining up with TRBD1. The CDR3 is 17 residues long. In germline, CDR1 is MDHEN, CDR2 SYDVKM. V shed 5 bases and J 4 bases; nucleotides not matched to a gene: 15. DNA of the CDR3: TGTGCCAGCAGTCCCTCAGGGGAGGGACAGGTATCCACTGAAGCTTTCTTT. Its translation is CASSPSGEGQVSTEAFF.

This sequence joins TRBV2 and TRBJ1-5; D gene ambiguous. Trimming removed 2 bases from V and 2 bases from J, with 13 bases in between. The germline CDR1 and CDR2 sequences are SNHLY and FYNNEI. CDR3 length: 16 amino acids. The CDR3 bases are TGTGCCAGCAGTGAATTTGGGCCCGGAGGCAATCAGCCCCAGCATTTT. Amino acids: CASSEFGPGGNQPQHF. Looking up the rest from reference TRBV2 and TRBJ1-5 gives the full variable domain: EPEVTQTPSHQVTQMGQEVILRCVPISNHLYFYWYRQILGQKVEFLVSFYNNEISEKSEIFDDQFSVERPDGSNFTLKIRSTKLEDSAMYFCASSEFGPGGNQPQHFGDGTRLSIL.

The rearrangement links TRBV15 to TRBJ1-2; 9 bases match TRBD1. Germline CDR1 reads LNHNV; CDR2 reads YYDKDF (reference sequence). CDR3 size: 14 residues. Trimming removed 6 bases from V and 3 bases from J; junction bases left unmatched: 5. The CDR3: CATRAGTGHYGYTF. In DNA form, the CDR3 reads TGTGCCACCAGAGCCGGGACAGGGCACTATGGCTACACCTTC.

The chain employs TRBV28 and TRBJ1-2; 7 positions agree with TRBD1. Germline trimming cut 7 bases from V and 3 bases from J; bases unmatched to any gene: 17. CDR1 is MDHEN, CDR2 SYDVKM, per germline. The CDR3 has 17 residues. CDR3 sequence reads: CASTPGGLQRPDYGYTF. The CDR3 nucleotides are TGTGCCAGCACCCCAGGGGGGCTTCAAAGACCCGACTATGGCTACACCTTC.

The rearrangement joins TRBV5-4 to TRBJ1-1; 8 positions match TRBD1. Germline values: CDR1 SGHNT, CDR2 YYREEE (reference sequence). J gave up 1 base and V 6 bases, and 5 bases lay outside the gene matches. This CDR3 contains 14 residues. The CDR3: CASIPTGENTEAFF. The CDR3 DNA is TGTGCCAGCATCCCGACAGGGGAGAACACTGAAGCTTTCTTT. Combining the CDR3 with reference TRBV5-4 and TRBJ1-1 gives the whole variable domain ETGVTQSPTHLIKTRGQQVTLRCSSQSGHNTVSWYQQALGQGPQFIFQYYREEENGRGNFPPRFSGLQFPNYSSELNVNALELDDSALYLCASIPTGENTEAFFGQGTRLTVV.

V usage is TRBV7-9 and J usage is TRBJ2-5; D unresolved. V lost 4 bases, J lost 4 bases, and 4 bases lay in between. The CDR3 length is 11 residues. Germline CDR1 SEHNR, CDR2 FQNEAQ (reference sequence). DNA of the CDR3: TGTGCCAGCAGCTCAATAGAGACCCAGTACTTC. Translated, it gives CASSSIETQYF.

The chain employs TRBV5-1 and TRBJ1-3, with 10 bases fitting TRBD1. CDR1 and CDR2 (germline): SGHRS, YFSETQ. Losses at the gene ends were 2 bases for V and 6 bases for J; bases not matched to a gene: 5. There are 15 residues in the CDR3. CDR3 amino acids: CASSFRQGAENTIYF. Written as DNA, the CDR3 is TGCGCCAGCAGCTTTCGACAGGGGGCAGAAAACACCATATATTTT. Based on the CDR3 plus reference TRBV5-1 and TRBJ1-3, the full variable domain is KAGVTQTPRYLIKTRGQQVTLSCSPISGHRSVSWYQQTPGQGLQFLFEYFSETQRNKGNFPGRFSGRQFSNSRSEMNVSTLELGDSALYLCASSFRQGAENTIYFGEGSWLTVV.

The chain joins TRBV7-7 to TRBJ2-5; TRBD1 might be the D (6 bases). In germline, CDR1 is SSHAT, CDR2 FNYEAQ (reference sequence). The CDR3 has 18 residues. V was clipped by 6 bases and J by 9 bases, with 32 bases between them. The CDR3 DNA sequence: TGTGCCAGCAGTTCACATGCCGGGACACCAGACCATCTAGAATCCCAGTACTTC. It encodes CASSSHAGTPDHLESQYF. The full variable domain, completed using reference TRBV7-7 and TRBJ2-5, is GAGVSQSPRYKVTKRGQDVTLRCDPISSHATLYWYQQALGQGPEFLTYFNYEAQPDKSGLPSDRFSAERPEGSISTLTIQRTEQRDSAMYRCASSSHAGTPDHLESQYFGPGTRLLVL.

The chain is built from TRBV5-6 and TRBJ2-1; D gene uncertain. V shed 2 bases and J shed 6 bases, with 6 bases lying between them. Per the germline V gene, CDR1 is SGHDT and CDR2 is YYEEEE. CDR3 length equals 12 residues. The CDR3 coding sequence is TGTGCCAGCAGCTTAGTTCCCAATGAGCAGTTCTTC. Translated: CASSLVPNEQFF. Full variable domain (missing parts from reference TRBV5-6 and TRBJ2-1): DAGVTQSPTHLIKTRGQQVTLRCSPKSGHDTVSWYQQALGQGPQFIFQYYEEEERQRGNFPDRFSGHQFPNYSSELNVNALLLGDSALYLCASSLVPNEQFFGPGTRLTVL.

This clone was seen only once. This chain uses TRBV7-2 with TRBJ2-2, with 11 bases that match TRBD2. This CDR3 has 17 residues. Germline trimming cut 2 bases from V and 6 bases from J; bases unmatched to any gene: 8. Germline CDR1 is SGHTA and CDR2 is FQGNSA. The CDR3 loop is CASSLRTSGRAAGELFF. The CDR3 DNA sequence: TGTGCCAGCAGCTTAAGAACTAGCGGGAGAGCCGCCGGGGAGCTGTTTTTT.

The CDR3 nucleotides read TGTGCCAGCAGTGGGACGGGGACAGGACCTAACTATGGCTACACCTTC. Protein sequence: CASSGTGTGPNYGYTF. The chain links TRBV28 to TRBJ1-2, with 8 bases lining up with TRBD1. The length of the CDR3 is 16 residues. After removal of 5 bases from V and 0 bases from J, the junction contained 8 bases not matched to a gene. Per germline, CDR1 MDHEN and CDR2 SYDVKM.

V and J are TRBV30 and TRBJ1-1; no clear D gene. CDR3 length equals 12 residues. Germline-derived CDR1 and CDR2 are GTSNPN and SVGIG (reference sequence). V lost 5 bases to trimming and J lost 4 bases, with 11 bases between them. For the CDR3, the DNA is TGTGCCTGGGGCAATACGGGCACTGAAGCTTTCTTT. This encodes CAWGNTGTEAFF.

The gene calls are TRBV4-1 and TRBJ2-1, with D perhaps TRBD2 (6 bases). CDR1 MGHRA and CDR2 YSYEKL come from the germline V gene. The CDR3 covers 15 residues. The V and J ends lost 3 bases and 7 bases respectively, with 16 bases between them. The CDR3 loop reads CASSHQAGLGNEQFF. For the CDR3, the DNA is TGCGCCAGCAGCCATCAAGCGGGTCTCGGGAATGAGCAGTTCTTC.

The chain links TRBV5-1 to TRBJ1-1; the D gene is possibly TRBD1 (5 bases). The V gene's germline CDR1 is SGHRS and CDR2 YFSETQ. Trimming left V 0 bases short and J 3 bases short, with 15 bases between. The CDR3 runs to 16 residues. The CDR3 DNA reads TGCGCCAGCAGCTTGGGGGCGGGGCACTTGGACACTGAAGCTTTCTTT. It translates to CASSLGAGHLDTEAFF.

The V gene is TRBV7-7, the J gene TRBJ2-2; TRBD2 matches 10 bases. The CDR3 totals 17 residues. Losses at the gene ends were 0 bases for V and 4 bases for J; bases not matched to a gene: 5. Germline CDR1 is SSHAT and CDR2 is FNYEAQ (reference sequence). The CDR3 loop reads CASSLAASSGGTGELFF. The CDR3 DNA reads as TGTGCCAGCAGCTTAGCCGCCTCTAGCGGGGGCACCGGGGAGCTGTTTTTT.

CDR3 loop: CASSMSGSYNEQFF. CDR3 in DNA: TGTGCCAGTAGTATGTCGGGGTCCTACAATGAGCAGTTCTTC. The genes are TRBV19 and TRBJ2-1, with D possibly matching TRBD2 (5 bases). Germline CDR1 LNHDA, CDR2 SQIVND (reference sequence). Trimming removed 3 bases from V and 1 base from J, with 7 bases in between. The CDR3 sequence is 14 residues long.

The chain has TRBV28 and TRBJ1-5, with D perhaps matching TRBD1 (5 bases). V was cut by 6 bases and J by 7 bases, with 16 bases left in between. The CDR3 covers 14 residues. Looked up from germline, CDR1 is MDHEN and CDR2 is SYDVKM. The CDR3 DNA sequence: TGTGCCAGCAGGGTCCGGCGGGGCGAGCAGCCCCAGCATTTT. It yields the protein CASRVRRGEQPQHF.